These T cell receptor beta chains were read from a single sample in a study of cytomegalovirus exposure and HLA in healthy donors. The protocol was immunoSEQ multiplex PCR, while the TCRdb copy is restricted to in-frame clones and leaves out a portion. The table lists fewer than 250,000 clones, approximately 75% of them singletons. The sample consisted of PBMCs. The receptors shown here come from a man aged 30-40 years in good health and CMV-seropositive. The CDR3 runs from the conserved cysteine through the conserved F or W. A D gene is named only where the DNA matches it firmly. Rows give clone size only sometimes, using once, few, many, or a class for an expanded clone.

j_call: TRBJ1-2; d_call: .; v_call: TRBV6-5; clone_size: .; cdr3_aa: CASKADRGNYGYTF; cdr3_nt: TGTGCCAGCAAAGCGGACAGAGGGAACTATGGCTACACCTTC
j_call: TRBJ1-1; d_call: TRBD1; v_call: TRBV19; clone_size: .; cdr3_aa: CASGGQGKYTEAFF; cdr3_nt: TGTGCCAGTGGGGGACAGGGGAAGTACACTGAAGCTTTCTTT
j_call: TRBJ2-1; d_call: TRBD2; v_call: TRBV7-3; clone_size: .; cdr3_aa: CASSPRLGGNNEQFF; cdr3_nt: TGTGCCAGCAGCCCCCGTCTCGGGGGGAACAATGAGCAGTTCTTC
j_call: TRBJ2-7; d_call: TRBD1; v_call: TRBV9; clone_size: .; cdr3_aa: CASSARDRVHEQYF; cdr3_nt: TGTGCCAGCAGCGCCAGGGACAGGGTCCACGAGCAGTACTTC
j_call: TRBJ2-2; d_call: .; v_call: TRBV4-1; clone_size: .; cdr3_aa: CASTRTLVAGELFF; cdr3_nt: TGCGCCAGCACGCGTACCCTAGTGGCCGGGGAGCTGTTTTTT
j_call: TRBJ1-5; d_call: TRBD1; v_call: TRBV6-5; clone_size: .; cdr3_aa: CASRSTGDRFQPQHF; cdr3_nt: TGTGCCAGCAGGTCAACTGGGGACAGGTTTCAGCCCCAGCATTTT
j_call: TRBJ2-1; d_call: .; v_call: TRBV7-3; clone_size: .; cdr3_aa: CASSLYGHNEQFF; cdr3_nt: TGTGCCAGCAGCTTATACGGTCATAATGAGCAGTTCTTC
j_call: TRBJ1-5; d_call: .; v_call: TRBV28; clone_size: .; cdr3_aa: CASSLGGNSNQPQHF; cdr3_nt: TGTGCCAGCAGTTTAGGCGGCAATAGCAATCAGCCCCAGCATTTT
j_call: TRBJ2-3; d_call: .; v_call: TRBV9; clone_size: .; cdr3_aa: CASGLAGGPPDTQYF; cdr3_nt: TGTGCCTCGGGTCTGGCCGGGGGGCCCCCAGATACGCAGTATTTT
j_call: TRBJ2-6; d_call: .; v_call: TRBV5-1; clone_size: .; cdr3_aa: CASSPLEAGANVLTF; cdr3_nt: TGCGCCAGCAGCCCCCTTGAGGCTGGGGCCAACGTCCTGACTTTC
j_call: TRBJ2-7; d_call: TRBD1; v_call: TRBV7-9; clone_size: .; cdr3_aa: CASSLDGQGAYYEQYF; cdr3_nt: TGTGCCAGCAGCTTAGATGGGCAGGGGGCCTACTACGAGCAGTACTTC
j_call: TRBJ1-1; d_call: .; v_call: TRBV6-5; clone_size: few; cdr3_aa: CASSYGRGSNTEAFF; cdr3_nt: TGTGCCAGCAGTTACGGGAGGGGTTCGAACACTGAAGCTTTCTTT
j_call: TRBJ2-4; d_call: .; v_call: TRBV6-1; clone_size: .; cdr3_aa: CASSESAVRNIQYF; cdr3_nt: TGTGCCAGCAGTGAATCCGCCGTCAGGAACATTCAGTACTTC
j_call: TRBJ2-7; d_call: TRBD1; v_call: TRBV5-1; clone_size: .; cdr3_aa: CASSLASTGGFYEQYF; cdr3_nt: TGCGCCAGCAGCTTGGCATCGACAGGGGGCTTCTACGAGCAGTACTTC
j_call: TRBJ1-1; d_call: .; v_call: TRBV6-5; clone_size: .; cdr3_aa: CASSYSIHPGTEAFF; cdr3_nt: TGTGCCAGCAGTTACTCGATTCATCCGGGGACTGAAGCTTTCTTT
j_call: TRBJ1-1; d_call: .; v_call: TRBV30; clone_size: .; cdr3_aa: CAWSVGVNTEAFF; cdr3_nt: TGTGCCTGGAGTGTAGGGGTGAACACTGAAGCTTTCTTT
j_call: TRBJ2-6; d_call: .; v_call: TRBV11-1; clone_size: medium-sized; cdr3_aa: CASSLTAGAVAGANVLTF; cdr3_nt: TGTGCCAGCAGCTTAACGGCCGGAGCAGTAGCTGGGGCCAACGTCCTGACTTTC
j_call: TRBJ2-1; d_call: .; v_call: TRBV28; clone_size: .; cdr3_aa: CASSPGGSPLEQFF; cdr3_nt: TGTGCCAGCAGTCCCGGGGGATCCCCTCTTGAGCAGTTCTTC
j_call: TRBJ2-7; d_call: .; v_call: TRBV25-1; clone_size: .; cdr3_aa: CASSEGRGEQYF; cdr3_nt: TGTGCCAGCAGTGAAGGAAGGGGCGAGCAGTACTTC
j_call: TRBJ2-3; d_call: TRBD2; v_call: TRBV5-1; clone_size: .; cdr3_aa: CASSRGLAGGSNTDTQYF; cdr3_nt: TGCGCCAGCAGCCGAGGACTAGCGGGGGGATCAAACACAGATACGCAGTATTTT